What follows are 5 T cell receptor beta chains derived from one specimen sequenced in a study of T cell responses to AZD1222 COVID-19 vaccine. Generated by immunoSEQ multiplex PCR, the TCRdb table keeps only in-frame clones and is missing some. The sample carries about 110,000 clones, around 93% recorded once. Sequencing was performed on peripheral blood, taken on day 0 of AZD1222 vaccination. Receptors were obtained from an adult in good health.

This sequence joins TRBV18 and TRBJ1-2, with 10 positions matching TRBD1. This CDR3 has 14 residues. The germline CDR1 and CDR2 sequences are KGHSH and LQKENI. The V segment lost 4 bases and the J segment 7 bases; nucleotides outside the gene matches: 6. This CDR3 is CASSLGTGESGYTF. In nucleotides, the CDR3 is TGTGCCAGCTCACTCGGGACAGGGGAGAGTGGCTACACCTTC.

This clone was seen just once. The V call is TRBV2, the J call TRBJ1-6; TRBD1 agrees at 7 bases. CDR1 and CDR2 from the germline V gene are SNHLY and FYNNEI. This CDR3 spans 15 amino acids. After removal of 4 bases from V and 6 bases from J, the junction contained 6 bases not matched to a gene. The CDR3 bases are TGTGCCAGCAGTGGATCCGGGACAGTTAATTCACCCCTCCACTTT. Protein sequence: CASSGSGTVNSPLHF.

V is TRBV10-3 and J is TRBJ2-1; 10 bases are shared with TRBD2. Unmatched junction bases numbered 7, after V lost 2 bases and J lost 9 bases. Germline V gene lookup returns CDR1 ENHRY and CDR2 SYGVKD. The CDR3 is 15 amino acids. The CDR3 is CAISEEPSGRPEQFF. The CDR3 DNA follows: TGTGCCATCAGTGAGGAACCTAGCGGGAGACCTGAGCAGTTCTTC.

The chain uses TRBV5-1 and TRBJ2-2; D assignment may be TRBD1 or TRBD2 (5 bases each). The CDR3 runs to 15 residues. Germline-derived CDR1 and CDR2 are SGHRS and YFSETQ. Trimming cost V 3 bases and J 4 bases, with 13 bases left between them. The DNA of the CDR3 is TGCGCCAGCAGCTATCAAGGGGACGTCACCGGGGAGCTGTTTTTT. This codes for CASSYQGDVTGELFF.

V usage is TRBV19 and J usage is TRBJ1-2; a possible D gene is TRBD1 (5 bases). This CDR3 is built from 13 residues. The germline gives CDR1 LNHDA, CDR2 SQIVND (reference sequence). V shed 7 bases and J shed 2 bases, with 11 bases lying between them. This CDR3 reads CASNPDRNYGYTF. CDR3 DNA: TGTGCCAGTAACCCCGACAGAAACTATGGCTACACCTTC.